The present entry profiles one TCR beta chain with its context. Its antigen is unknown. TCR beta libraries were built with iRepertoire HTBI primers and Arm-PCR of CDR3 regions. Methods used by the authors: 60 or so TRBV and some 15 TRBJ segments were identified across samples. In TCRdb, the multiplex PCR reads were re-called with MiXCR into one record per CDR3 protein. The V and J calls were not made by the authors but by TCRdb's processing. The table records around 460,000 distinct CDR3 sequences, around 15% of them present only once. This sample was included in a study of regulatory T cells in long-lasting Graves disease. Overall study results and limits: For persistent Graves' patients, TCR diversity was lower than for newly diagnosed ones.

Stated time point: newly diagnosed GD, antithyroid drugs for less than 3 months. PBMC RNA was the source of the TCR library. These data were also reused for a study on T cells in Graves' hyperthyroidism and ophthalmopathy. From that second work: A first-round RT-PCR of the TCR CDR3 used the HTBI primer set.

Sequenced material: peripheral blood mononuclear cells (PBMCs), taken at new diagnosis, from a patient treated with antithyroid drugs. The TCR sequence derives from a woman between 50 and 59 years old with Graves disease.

CDR3 in DNA: TGTGCCAGCAGCAAGGGGCACGGGGGGATCACTGAAGCTTTCTTT. Translated: CASSKGHGGITEAFF. The chain joins TRBV7-2 to TRBJ1-1; possible D gene TRBD1, 5 bases. Per the germline V gene, CDR1 is SGHTA and CDR2 is FQGNSA. The V end was cut by 5 bases, the J end by 4 bases, with 17 bases between. The CDR3 has 15 amino acids.